The 15 T cell receptor beta chains below come from one sample, sequenced in a study of blood T cell repertoires in COVID-19 (TCRdb year 2020). Libraries were constructed by the immunoSEQ multiplex PCR assay. In its TCRdb copy, this immuneACCESS table keeps in-frame sequences only and misses some clones. Where compared with another copy, unresolved V genes explain less than half of these, and the others have no known cause. For this sample there are hundreds of thousands of clones; 65% to 90% appear just once. Roughly 5% of the sample is held by the ten biggest clonotypes. Sequenced sample: peripheral blood. The receptors were gathered from a man in his fifties or sixties with active or convalescent COVID-19.

This chain links TRBV30 with TRBJ2-7; TRBD1 matches 8 bases. Germline values: CDR1 GTSNPN, CDR2 SVGIG (reference sequence). The V gene end was trimmed by 3 bases and the J gene end by 1 base; junction bases not matched to a gene: 5. The CDR3 runs 14 residues. CDR3 in amino acids: CAWSGQGRSYEQYF. CDR3 DNA sequence: TGTGCCTGGAGCGGACAGGGCCGTTCCTACGAGCAGTACTTC.

The V gene is TRBV15, the J gene TRBJ1-3, with D perhaps matching TRBD1 (5 bases). The germline V and J ends were trimmed by 4 bases and 1 base, with 14 bases remaining between them. The germline V gene has CDR1 LNHNV and CDR2 YYDKDF (reference sequence). This CDR3 comprises 16 residues. DNA for the CDR3: TGTGCCACCAGCACAAGAAAAGGGGTGTCTGGAAACACCATATATTTT. This gives the protein CATSTRKGVSGNTIYF.

The chain recombines TRBV5-1 with TRBJ1-1; no definite D call. V gave up 3 bases and J gave up 0 bases, with 12 bases separating them. Per germline, CDR1 SGHRS and CDR2 YFSETQ. This CDR3 has 15 amino acids. The CDR3 DNA reads as TGCGCCAGCAGCTCTGACGGCGACATGAACACTGAAGCTTTCTTT. Protein product: CASSSDGDMNTEAFF.

The chain employs TRBV7-6 and TRBJ2-3, with no clear D. Germline CDR1 SGHVS, CDR2 FNYEAQ. V was shortened by 4 bases and J by 0 bases, with 14 bases between the two germline ends. The length of the CDR3 is 16 residues. DNA for the CDR3: TGTGCCAGCAGCTCCCATGGCAACCCTAGCACAGATACGCAGTATTTT. Its translation is CASSSHGNPSTDTQYF.

The chain couples TRBV4-3 to TRBJ1-1, with 8 bases matching TRBD1. V shed 4 bases, J shed 2 bases, and the junction held 3 bases outside the gene matches. Germline-derived CDR1 and CDR2 are LGHNA and YSLEER. This CDR3 region has 14 residues. The CDR3 nucleotides are TGCGCCAGCAGCCTGGACAGGGCAAACACTGAAGCTTTCTTT. It translates to CASSLDRANTEAFF.

J is TRBJ1-1 and V is TRBV18; maybe TRBD1 (5 bases). The CDR3 is 14 residues long. CDR1 and CDR2 (germline): KGHSH, LQKENI. Trimming shortened V by 5 bases and J by 3 bases, and 13 bases separated the two germline ends. This chain's CDR3 is CASSEIETDTEAFF. CDR3 DNA: TGTGCCAGCTCAGAAATCGAGACAGACACTGAAGCTTTCTTT.

The V call is TRBV28, the J call TRBJ1-1, with D possibly matching TRBD1 (5 bases). The CDR3 has 13 amino acids. V gave up 6 bases and J gave up 0 bases, with 8 bases separating them. The germline V gene has CDR1 MDHEN and CDR2 SYDVKM. This CDR3 is CASRLTVNTEAFF. For the CDR3, the DNA is TGTGCCAGCAGGTTGACAGTGAACACTGAAGCTTTCTTT.

The genes are TRBV5-1 and TRBJ2-1; 10 bases agree with TRBD2. CDR1 is SGHRS and CDR2 is YFSETQ in the germline V gene. The CDR3 is made up of 15 amino acids. V was clipped by 3 bases and J by 4 bases; unmatched bases: 4. The CDR3: CASSWRTSGYNEQFF. DNA for the CDR3: TGCGCCAGCAGCTGGCGGACTAGCGGATACAATGAGCAGTTCTTC.

The genes are TRBV18 and TRBJ1-1; 7 bases map to TRBD1. Germline CDR1 and CDR2: KGHSH and LQKENI. V was pared by 4 bases and J by 1 base, with 6 bases of the junction left unmatched. The CDR3 is made up of 15 amino acids. CDR3 sequence (DNA): TGTGCCAGCTCACGAATGGGACAGACGAACACTGAAGCTTTCTTT. It yields the protein CASSRMGQTNTEAFF.

This clone appeared a few times. The V gene is TRBV7-6, the J gene TRBJ2-1; 13 bases line up with TRBD2. CDR1 is SGHVS and CDR2 is FNYEAQ in the germline V gene. The CDR3 contains 17 residues. The trim removed 1 base at V and 2 bases at J, leaving 2 bases unmatched. The CDR3 DNA follows: TGTGCCAGCAGCTTAGAGACTAGCGGGAGGCCCTACAATGAGCAGTTCTTC. As protein: CASSLETSGRPYNEQFF.

A few counts support this clone. Other DNA sequences within the sample encode an identical CDR3. The chain carries TRBV30 and TRBJ2-1; D is uncertain. Trimming left V 2 bases short and J 1 base short, with 3 bases between. This CDR3 has 12 residues. Germline-derived CDR1 and CDR2 are GTSNPN and SVGIG (reference sequence). CDR3 sequence reads: CAWSPSYNEQFF. The CDR3 DNA reads as TGTGCCTGGAGTCCTTCCTACAATGAGCAGTTCTTC.

This clone showed up many times. The V call is TRBV3-1 (or the pseudogene TRBV3-2), the J call TRBJ2-5; 7 bases are a match to TRBD2. The CDR3 is 15 amino acids. Germline V gives CDR1 LGHDT, CDR2 YNNKEL (reference sequence). Unmatched junction bases numbered 9, after V lost 4 bases and J lost 4 bases. CDR3 sequence reads: CASSLGGGLVETQYF. As DNA, the CDR3 is TGTGCCAGCAGCCTTGGGGGAGGGTTAGTAGAGACCCAGTACTTC.

The V and J genes are TRBV7-2 and TRBJ2-5; 7 bases line up with TRBD2. This CDR3 is built from 15 residues. CDR1 and CDR2 (germline): SGHTA, FQGNSA. V lost 5 bases to trimming and J lost 5 bases; unmatched junction nucleotides: 11. The CDR3 nucleotides are TGTGCCAGCAGCCTACGGACTAGACTAGGGGAGACCCAGTACTTC. Residues: CASSLRTRLGETQYF.

J is TRBJ1-2 and V is TRBV5-1; 8 nucleotides match TRBD1. This CDR3 has 14 amino acids. Trimming at V came to 0 bases and at J to 4 bases, leaving 2 bases not matched to a gene. In germline, CDR1 is SGHRS, CDR2 YFSETQ. In DNA form, the CDR3 reads TGCGCCAGCAGCTTGGCAGGGGGCGGCTATGGCTACACCTTC. It encodes CASSLAGGGYGYTF. Together with reference TRBV5-1 and TRBJ1-2, the CDR3 gives the full variable domain: KAGVTQTPRYLIKTRGQQVTLSCSPISGHRSVSWYQQTPGQGLQFLFEYFSETQRNKGNFPGRFSGRQFSNSRSEMNVSTLELGDSALYLCASSLAGGGYGYTFGSGTRLTVV.

The CDR3 DNA reads as TGTGCCTGGAGTGAACTGTACGAGCAGTTCTTC. It translates to CAWSELYEQFF. The rearrangement joins TRBV30 to TRBJ2-1; D is ambiguous. Germline V gene data show CDR1 as GTSNPN and CDR2 as SVGIG (reference sequence). This CDR3 has 11 residues. V dropped 1 base and J dropped 10 bases, with 8 bases sitting between them.